This TCR beta chain was observed in a study of blood T cell repertoires in COVID-19. About the research overall: COVID-19 samples from acute and convalescent phases originated in the United States, Italy and Spain.

Original analysis: Estimates of nucleated cell counts were drawn from the amplification of reference gene primers. Measured with immunoSEQ multiplex PCR; TCRdb has only the in-frame clones, and not every one. The V and J calls and clone size are taken from that table; D and trimming were inferred from the DNA. The table has more than 150,000 clones, more than 75% seen once; the top ten hold around 6.5%. Participant age was 18 to 89 years, and participants resided in 25 or so US areas. Which cohort a participant joined came from the clinical history participants gave. The receptor was isolated from a woman aged 50 to 60 who had recovered from COVID-19. The sequenced material came from PBMCs or T cells enriched from blood (not recorded which).

CDR3 loop: CASRTVGNTIYF. For the CDR3, the DNA is TGTGCCAGTCGGACAGTGGGAAACACCATATATTTT. The chain recombines TRBV25-1 with TRBJ1-3; D perhaps matches TRBD1 (6 bases). V was clipped by 9 bases and J by 4 bases, with 10 bases between them. The CDR3 has 12 amino acids. Germline assignment: CDR1 MGHDK and CDR2 SYGVNS.